The next 7 T cell receptor beta chains were all read from a single sample in a study of blood T cell repertoires in COVID-19. Assay used: immunoSEQ multiplex PCR; TCRdb lists only in-frame clones, some missing. This sample has roughly 120,000 clones, with approximately 90% found just once. Source material: peripheral blood. The receptor set was obtained from a woman aged 45 to 65 with acute or convalescent COVID-19.

This rearrangement joins TRBV7-2 to TRBJ2-1; 10 bases are a match to TRBD2. Germline CDR1 is SGHTA and CDR2 is FQGNSA. V lost 4 bases to trimming and J lost 7 bases; unmatched junction nucleotides: 10. The CDR3 spans 16 residues. This CDR3 reads CASSYSGTSATNEQFF. The CDR3 DNA follows: TGTGCCAGCAGCTACTCGGGGACTAGCGCAACGAATGAGCAGTTCTTC.

The CDR3 DNA follows: TGTGCCAGCAGCTTATTCGGACAGGATAATTCACCCCTCCACTTT. Translation: CASSLFGQDNSPLHF. The chain couples TRBV7-9 to TRBJ1-6; 7 nucleotides match TRBD1. J gave up 5 bases and V 2 bases, and 3 bases lay outside the gene matches. Germline V gene data show CDR1 as SEHNR and CDR2 as FQNEAQ (reference sequence). The CDR3 length is 15 residues. The variable domain in full, with the rest retrieved from reference TRBV7-9 and TRBJ1-6, is DTGVSQNPRHKITKRGQNVTFRCDPISEHNRLYWYRQTLGQGPEFLTYFQNEAQLEKSRLLSDRFSAERPKGSFSTLEIQRTEQGDSAMYLCASSLFGQDNSPLHFGNGTRLTVT.

The chain has TRBV3-1 (or the pseudogene TRBV3-2) and TRBJ1-3, with 10 bases identical to TRBD1. This CDR3 is built from 15 residues. J was trimmed by 4 bases and V by 5 bases; bases with no gene match: 5. Germline V gives CDR1 LGHDT, CDR2 YNNKEL (reference sequence). The CDR3 coding sequence is TGTGCCAGCAGCTCCGGGACAGGGGACGGAAACACCATATATTTT. Amino acids: CASSSGTGDGNTIYF.

This clone occurred a few times. The chain has TRBV24-1 and TRBJ2-7; 9 bases map to TRBD1. The CDR3 runs 12 residues. Germline trimming cut 7 bases from V and 6 bases from J; bases unmatched to any gene: 3. In germline, CDR1 is KGHDR, CDR2 SFDVKD. DNA of the CDR3: TGTGCCACCAGCTTGACAGGGGGCGAGCAGTACTTC. This codes for CATSLTGGEQYF.

V is TRBV4-2 and J is TRBJ2-1, with 9 bases fitting TRBD2. CDR1 and CDR2 (germline): LGHNA, YNFKEQ. The CDR3 runs 15 residues. V lost 3 bases to trimming and J lost 1 base; unmatched junction nucleotides: 1. In nucleotides, the CDR3 is TGTGCCAGCAGCCAGCGGGGGGGTTCCTACAATGAGCAGTTCTTC. Protein: CASSQRGGSYNEQFF.

The chain links TRBV7-9 to TRBJ1-2; possible D gene TRBD1, 5 bases. The CDR3 contains 15 residues. V was clipped by 1 base and J by 8 bases, with 17 bases between them. The germline V gene has CDR1 SEHNR and CDR2 FQNEAQ (reference sequence). The CDR3 nucleotides are TGTGCCAGCAGCTTAGGGGGCGGACATCTAACGGGCTACACCTTC. Amino acids: CASSLGGGHLTGYTF.

This rearrangement joins TRBV7-9 to TRBJ1-6; D is unclear. The germline V gene has CDR1 SEHNR and CDR2 FQNEAQ (reference sequence). V shed 5 bases and J shed 8 bases, with 22 bases lying between them. CDR3 size: 17 residues. CDR3: CASSPRLRAQSDSPLHF. The CDR3 DNA is TGTGCCAGCAGCCCCCGTTTGAGGGCCCAAAGCGATTCACCCCTCCACTTT.